In its sample, the clone carrying this T cell receptor beta chain was seen once. In the original processing: Reference gene primers were amplified, and this amplification served to estimate nucleated cell counts. Generated by immunoSEQ multiplex PCR, the TCRdb table keeps only in-frame clones and is missing some. The V and J calls and clone size were taken over from that table, and D and trimming were inferred from the DNA. The data hold about 180,000 clones, with around 84% observed a single time. The data belong to a study of blood T cell repertoires in COVID-19. With V trimmed by 6 bases and J by 5 bases, 4 bases remained unmatched. Germline V CDR1 and CDR2: LNHDA, SQIVND (reference sequence). The CDR3 contains 13 residues.

J is TRBJ2-7 and V is TRBV19; 10 bases are a match to TRBD2. This sequence originates from a man in his fifties with active or convalescent COVID-19. Specimen: peripheral blood. As DNA, the CDR3 is TGTGCCAGTAGATTAGCGGGAGGCCACGAGCAGTACTTC. It yields the protein CASRLAGGHEQYF. Filled out from reference TRBV19 and TRBJ2-7, the complete variable domain reads DGGITQSPKYLFRKEGQNVTLSCEQNLNHDAMYWYRQDPGQGLRLIYYSQIVNDFQKGDIAEGYSVSREKKESFPLTVTSAQKNPTAFYLCASRLAGGHEQYFGPGTRLTVT.